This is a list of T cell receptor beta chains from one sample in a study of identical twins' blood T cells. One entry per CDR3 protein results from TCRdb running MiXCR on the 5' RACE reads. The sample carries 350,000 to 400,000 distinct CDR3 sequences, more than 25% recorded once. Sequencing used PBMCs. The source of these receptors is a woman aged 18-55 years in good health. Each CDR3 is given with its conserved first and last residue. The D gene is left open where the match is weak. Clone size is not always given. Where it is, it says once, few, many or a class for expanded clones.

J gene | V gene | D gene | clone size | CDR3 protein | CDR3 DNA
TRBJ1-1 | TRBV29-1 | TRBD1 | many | CSVEGVGGAFTEAFF | TGCAGCGTTGAAGGTGTAGGGGGCGCGTTCACTGAAGCTTTCTTT
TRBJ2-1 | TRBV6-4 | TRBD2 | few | CASSRLAGVDDEQFF | TGTGCCAGCAGTAGACTAGCGGGAGTCGACGATGAGCAGTTCTTC
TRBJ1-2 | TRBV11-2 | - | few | CASSTLRELGYTF | TGTGCCAGCAGCACCCTTAGGGAACTGGGCTACACCTTC
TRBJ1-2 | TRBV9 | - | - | CASSVPSRGYTF | TGTGCCAGCAGCGTACCTTCGCGAGGCTACACCTTC
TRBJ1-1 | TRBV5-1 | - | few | CASRDTQNTEAFF | TGCGCCAGCAGGGACACCCAGAACACTGAAGCTTTCTTT
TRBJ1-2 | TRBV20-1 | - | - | CSASSGEVYGYTF | TGCAGTGCTAGTTCGGGGGAGGTCTATGGCTACACCTTC
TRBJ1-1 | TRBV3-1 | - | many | CASSQDRTEAFF | TGTGCCAGCAGCCAAGATCGAACTGAAGCTTTCTTT
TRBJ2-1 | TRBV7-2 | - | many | CASRIGNEQFF | TGTGCCAGCAGGATCGGTAATGAGCAGTTCTTC
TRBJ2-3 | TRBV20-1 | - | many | CSASRWGKPPTDTQYF | TGCAGTGCTTCCAGGTGGGGTAAACCGCCCACAGATACGCAGTATTTT
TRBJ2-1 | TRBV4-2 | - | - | CASSQEVLDNNEQFF | TGTGCCAGCAGCCAAGAAGTACTAGACAACAATGAGCAGTTCTTC
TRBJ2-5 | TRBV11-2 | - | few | CASSLTPDYLKTQYF | TGTGCCAGCAGCTTAACCCCGGACTATTTAAAGACCCAGTACTTC
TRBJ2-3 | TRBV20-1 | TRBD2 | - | CSASGGLGWNTDTQYF | TGCAGTGCCTCGGGAGGGTTGGGATGGAACACAGATACGCAGTATTTT
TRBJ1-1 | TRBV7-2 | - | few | CASSFAAPNTEAFF | TGTGCCAGCAGCTTTGCCGCGCCGAACACTGAAGCTTTCTTT
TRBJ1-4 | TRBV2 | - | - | CAGSVNPATNEKLFF | TGTGCCGGCAGCGTAAACCCTGCAACTAATGAAAAACTGTTTTTT
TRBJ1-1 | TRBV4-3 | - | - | CASSQEDRPSGAFF | TGCGCCAGCAGCCAAGAGGACAGACCTTCTGGAGCTTTCTTT
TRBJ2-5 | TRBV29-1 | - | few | CSVDPAQETQYF | TGCAGCGTTGATCCAGCCCAAGAGACCCAGTACTTC
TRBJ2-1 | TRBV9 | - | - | CASSGPNNEQFF | TGTGCCAGCAGTGGCCCGAACAATGAGCAGTTCTTC
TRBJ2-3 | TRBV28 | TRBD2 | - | CASSFPLTGLGNTYTQYF | TGTGCCAGCAGTTTCCCACTTACTGGACTAGGGAATACATATACGCAGTATTTT
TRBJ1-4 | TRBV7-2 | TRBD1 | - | CASSPYRGENEKLFF | TGTGCCAGCAGCCCTTACAGGGGGGAGAATGAAAAACTGTTTTTT
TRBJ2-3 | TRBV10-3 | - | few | CAISDLLRSTDTQYF | TGTGCCATCAGTGACCTACTTAGGAGCACAGATACGCAGTATTTT
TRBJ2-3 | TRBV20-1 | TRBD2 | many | CSARGLAGPSDTQYF | TGCAGTGCTAGAGGACTAGCGGGGCCTTCGGATACGCAGTATTTT
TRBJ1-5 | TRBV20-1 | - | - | CSASGHGNQPQHF | TGCAGTGCTTCAGGACACGGCAATCAGCCCCAGCATTTT
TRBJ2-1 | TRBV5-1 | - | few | CASTASGSPSSYNEQFF | TGCGCCAGCACCGCTTCCGGATCCCCGAGCTCCTACAATGAGCAGTTCTTC
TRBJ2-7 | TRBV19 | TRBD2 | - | CASAGGLEQYF | TGTGCCAGTGCGGGGGGGCTGGAGCAGTACTTC
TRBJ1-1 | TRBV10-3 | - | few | CAIASTVNTEAFF | TGTGCCATCGCGAGTACGGTGAACACTGAAGCTTTCTTT
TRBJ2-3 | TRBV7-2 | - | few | CASSLEAGRTQYF | TGTGCCAGCAGCTTGGAGGCCGGGAGAACGCAGTATTTT
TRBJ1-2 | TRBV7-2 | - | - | CASSSLSYGYTF | TGTGCCAGCAGCTCCCTAAGCTATGGCTACACCTTC
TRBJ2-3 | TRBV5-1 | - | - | CASSLGSTAGADTQYF | TGCGCCAGCAGCTTAGGGTCTACCGCTGGCGCAGATACGCAGTATTTT